These 21 T cell receptor beta chains were all obtained from the same sample, sequenced in a study of cytomegalovirus exposure and HLA in healthy donors. The PCR ran on 60 Vbeta and 13 Jbeta primers. Sequenced by immunoSEQ multiplex PCR; TCRdb stores in-frame clones only, minus some. The sample consists of more than 95,000 clones, around three quarters of them appearing once. The sequenced material came from PBMCs. These TCRs come from a man between 25 and 39 years old in good health and CMV-seropositive.

The chain recombines TRBV6-5 with TRBJ2-7; TRBD1 aligns across 8 bases. CDR3 length: 14 amino acids. The V and J ends lost 6 bases and 2 bases, in that order; junction bases with no gene match: 6. Germline V gene sequence: CDR1 MNHEY, CDR2 SVGAGI. The CDR3 loop is CASSRDRRAYEQYF. The CDR3 DNA reads as TGTGCCAGCAGCCGGGACAGGAGAGCCTACGAGCAGTACTTC.

The chain joins TRBV7-2 to TRBJ2-3, with D unclear. V lost 1 base and J 0 bases, leaving 8 bases between the germline ends. CDR3 length: 15 residues. Germline V gives CDR1 SGHTA, CDR2 FQGNSA. The CDR3 sequence: CASSLGPQSTDTQYF. The CDR3 DNA is TGTGCCAGCAGCTTAGGTCCCCAGAGCACAGATACGCAGTATTTT.

The CDR3, as DNA: TGCGCCAGCAGCAGAGGGGGAAGTTTGGAAGAGACCCAGTACTTC. Encoded protein: CASSRGGSLEETQYF. The rearrangement links TRBV5-1 to TRBJ2-5; TRBD1 is a possible D gene (6 bases). Between the trimmed V and J ends, which lost 4 bases and 3 bases, there was a span of 16 bases. CDR3 length: 15 amino acids. Germline loops: CDR1 SGHRS, CDR2 YFSETQ.

The rearrangement uses TRBV7-8 and TRBJ2-1, with 9 bases lining up with TRBD1. Germline-derived CDR1 and CDR2 are SGHVS and FQNEAQ. The CDR3 is made up of 12 amino acids. V was clipped by 7 bases and J by 9 bases; unmatched bases: 4. The CDR3 nucleotides are TGTGCCAGCAAACAGGGGGCGGCTGAGCAGTTCTTC. Protein: CASKQGAAEQFF.

The rearrangement links TRBV5-1 to TRBJ1-5, with TRBD1 as a possible D gene (5 bases). Germline V gene data show CDR1 as SGHRS and CDR2 as YFSETQ. The CDR3 loop spans 15 amino acids. Trimming cost V 4 bases and J 0 bases, with 11 bases left between them. For the CDR3, the DNA is TGCGCCAGCAGCCCGTCGGGGGATAGCAATCAGCCCCAGCATTTT. Encoded protein: CASSPSGDSNQPQHF.

This chain connects TRBV7-3 to TRBJ2-3; TRBD1 aligns across 10 bases. V dropped 4 bases and J dropped 0; count of bases not matched to a gene: 1. The CDR3 spans 15 residues. Germline V gene data show CDR1 as SGHTA and CDR2 as FQGTGA. The CDR3 DNA reads TGTGCCAGCAGCTCGGGACAGGGGAGCACAGATACGCAGTATTTT. It encodes CASSSGQGSTDTQYF.

This clone was detected once. The rearrangement links TRBV4-3 to TRBJ2-2, with a tentative D call TRBD1 (5 bases). Trimming left V 0 bases short and J 2 bases short, with 19 bases between. The CDR3 loop spans 19 amino acids. CDR1 is LGHNA, CDR2 YSLEER, per germline. The CDR3 coding sequence is TGCGCCAGCAGCCAAGAAAGTATTGAGTCCAGGGATAACACCGGGGAGCTGTTTTTT. It encodes CASSQESIESRDNTGELFF.

CDR3 bases: TGTGCCAGCAGTTCCAACGGACAGGGAAACCAAGAGACCCAGTACTTC. Its translation: CASSSNGQGNQETQYF. The chain uses TRBV6-5 and TRBJ2-5; TRBD1 matches 8 bases. After removal of 4 bases from V and 0 bases from J, the junction contained 7 bases not matched to a gene. In germline, CDR1 is MNHEY, CDR2 SVGAGI. The CDR3 totals 16 residues.

This clone was detected once. V is TRBV15 and J is TRBJ1-2; no firm D call. V lost 1 base, J lost 4 bases, and 13 bases lay in between. The CDR3 is 15 amino acids. Germline CDR1 and CDR2: LNHNV and YYDKDF (reference sequence). For the CDR3, the DNA is TGTGCCACCAGCAGAGGATGGACTCAATCCTATGGCTACACCTTC. Amino acids: CATSRGWTQSYGYTF.

This chain uses TRBV7-8 with TRBJ2-3; 7 bases map to TRBD2. V lost 10 bases to trimming and J lost 4 bases; unmatched junction nucleotides: 11. There are 14 residues in the CDR3. Per germline, CDR1 SGHVS and CDR2 FQNEAQ. The CDR3 spells CATYGGRIADTQYF. The CDR3, as DNA: TGTGCCACCTACGGCGGGAGAATAGCAGATACGCAGTATTTT. The full variable domain, completed using reference TRBV7-8 and TRBJ2-3, is GAGVSQSPRYKVAKRGQDVALRCDPISGHVSLFWYQQALGQGPEFLTYFQNEAQLDKSGLPSDRFFAERPEGSVSTLKIQRTQQEDSAVYLCATYGGRIADTQYFGPGTRLTVL.

This chain uses TRBV4-2 with TRBJ2-3, with D unclear. V was trimmed by 0 bases and J by 4 bases, leaving 11 bases between them. The CDR3 spans 15 residues. Germline V gene lookup returns CDR1 LGHNA and CDR2 YNFKEQ. CDR3 amino acids: CASSQEFLSSDTQYF. The CDR3 DNA is TGTGCCAGCAGCCAAGAATTCCTTTCGTCAGATACGCAGTATTTT.

The gene calls are TRBV7-2 and TRBJ2-7, with a weak D call TRBD1 (6 bases). Trimming removed 2 bases at V and 1 base at J, with 12 bases between. This CDR3 region has 15 residues. Germline-derived CDR1 and CDR2 are SGHTA and FQGNSA. The CDR3: CASSLLGQPSYEQYF. The CDR3, as DNA: TGTGCCAGCAGCTTACTAGGACAGCCTTCCTACGAGCAGTACTTC.

The chain links TRBV18 to TRBJ2-2, with TRBD2 matching 8 bases. V dropped 5 bases and J dropped 3; count of bases not matched to a gene: 2. The germline V gene encodes CDR1 KGHSH and CDR2 LQKENI. The CDR3 consists of 14 residues. CDR3 nucleotide sequence: TGTGCCAGCTCAAGGCGGGAGGACACCGGGGAGCTGTTTTTT. Its protein product is CASSRREDTGELFF.

The chain couples TRBV4-1 to TRBJ2-2; D possibly corresponds to TRBD2 (5 bases). V dropped 2 bases and J dropped 2 bases, with 15 bases sitting between them. The CDR3 is made up of 17 amino acids. Germline CDR1 reads MGHRA; CDR2 reads YSYEKL. The CDR3 DNA reads as TGCGCCAGCAGCCAAACCGGACTGGGAGAAAACACCGGGGAGCTGTTTTTT. Translated: CASSQTGLGENTGELFF.

The genes are TRBV5-1 and TRBJ2-5; 7 nucleotides agree with TRBD2. V was clipped by 7 bases and J by 0 bases; unmatched bases: 9. This CDR3 is 15 amino acids long. CDR1 and CDR2 (germline): SGHRS, YFSETQ. This CDR3 reads CASALGAGNQETQYF. In DNA, the CDR3 is TGCGCCAGCGCCCTTGGAGCGGGGAACCAAGAGACCCAGTACTTC.

The chain couples TRBV9 to TRBJ2-3; maybe TRBD1 (6 bases). This CDR3 spans 15 amino acids. Between the trimmed V and J ends, which lost 3 bases and 3 bases, there was a span of 14 bases. Germline lookup yields CDR1 SGDLS and CDR2 YYNGEE. CDR3 region: CASSAGTYPTDTQYF. Written as DNA, the CDR3 is TGTGCCAGCAGCGCCGGGACATACCCGACAGATACGCAGTATTTT.

This clone was detected a few times. The chain is built from TRBV9 and TRBJ2-6; possible D gene TRBD2, 5 bases. Per the germline V gene, CDR1 is SGDLS and CDR2 is YYNGEE. Trimming pared 0 bases from V and 4 bases from J, leaving 8 bases between. This CDR3 comprises 15 residues. CDR3 DNA sequence: TGTGCCAGCAGCGTAGTCCGGGGAGGGGCCAACGTCCTGACTTTC. It codes for CASSVVRGGANVLTF.

The CDR3 protein is CASSYDRNSYEQYF. The CDR3 DNA reads TGTGCCAGCAGTTACGACAGAAACTCCTACGAGCAGTACTTC. The rearrangement uses TRBV6-5 and TRBJ2-7; D might be TRBD1 (5 bases). The germline V gene encodes CDR1 MNHEY and CDR2 SVGAGI. Between the trimmed V and J ends, which lost 2 bases and 0 bases, there was a span of 8 bases. CDR3 length: 14 amino acids.

This chain connects TRBV5-4 to TRBJ2-5, with 11 bases aligning to TRBD2. The germline gives CDR1 SGHNT, CDR2 YYREEE (reference sequence). The CDR3 spans 18 residues. The V and J ends lost 3 bases and 5 bases, in that order; junction bases with no gene match: 15. This CDR3 is CASSSRWLAGGPGETQYF. The CDR3 coding sequence is TGTGCCAGCAGCTCTCGTTGGCTAGCGGGGGGCCCCGGGGAGACCCAGTACTTC.

This clone has just a few counts. The chain joins TRBV2 to TRBJ1-2, with D perhaps matching TRBD1 (6 bases). Germline CDR1 is SNHLY and CDR2 is FYNNEI. Trimming took 4 bases from V and 11 from J, leaving 17 bases between them. CDR3 length: 13 amino acids. CDR3 DNA: TGTGCCAGCAGTGTACGGGGGGCCCTCGGATACACCTTC. Translation: CASSVRGALGYTF.

The chain recombines TRBV27 with TRBJ2-7; 7 bases are a match to TRBD1. With 0 bases clipped from V and 2 bases from J, the junction kept 7 bases outside the gene matches. This CDR3 has 16 residues. CDR1 and CDR2 (germline): MNHEY, SMNVEV (reference sequence). CDR3 in DNA: TGTGCCAGCAGTTTATCAGCCGGGACAGTAACCTACGAGCAGTACTTC. This sequence encodes CASSLSAGTVTYEQYF.